This T cell receptor (beta chain) was profiled in a study of cytomegalovirus exposure and HLA in healthy donors. General study results and limits: TCR beta sequences reportedly predicted most subjects' HLA-A and HLA-B alleles accurately. In a later analysis, the majority of CMV-associated beta chains seemingly showed HLA restriction. Immune exposure was documented only through CMV serostatus.

The PCR used 60 Vbeta and 13 Jbeta primers. The table came from immunoSEQ multiplex PCR; TCRdb's copy has only in-frame clones and leaves some out. In the table there are more than 150,000 clones, 84% of which are singletons. The V and J ends lost 4 bases and 0 bases respectively, with 16 bases between them. CDR1 and CDR2 from the germline V gene are SEHNR and FQNEAQ (reference sequence). The CDR3 has 16 amino acids. Notes on this clone: Its antigen is unidentified.

This sequence originates from a girl aged 2 to 10 in good health and CMV-seropositive. Sequencing was done on a sample of PBMCs. The rearrangement uses TRBV7-9 and TRBJ2-7; tentatively, D is TRBD1 (5 bases). CDR3 sequence reads: CASSSTQGPSSYEQYF. CDR3 DNA: TGTGCCAGCAGCTCCACGCAGGGCCCGAGCTCCTACGAGCAGTACTTC. Full variable domain (rest looked up from reference TRBV7-9 and TRBJ2-7): DTGVSQNPRHKITKRGQNVTFRCDPISEHNRLYWYRQTLGQGPEFLTYFQNEAQLEKSRLLSDRFSAERPKGSFSTLEIQRTEQGDSAMYLCASSSTQGPSSYEQYFGPGTRLTVT.